The 25 T cell receptor beta chains below come from one sample, sequenced in a study of OX40 agonist ivuxolimab in advanced cancers. The library was prepared using the immunoSEQ multiplex PCR assay. The immuneACCESS repertoire file appears here via TCRdb, limited to in-frame rearrangements. These files lack a portion of the clones; in checked studies, under half of the deficit traces to unresolved V genes, and the cause of the others is not known. The sample data list about 72,000 clones, and about 85% of these were observed just once. 1% of the sample rests with the top ten. This sample comprised CD4+ or CD8+ T cells sorted from blood, obtained in a trial of the OX40 agonist ivuxolimab. The receptors were sampled from an adult with an advanced solid tumor such as melanoma, head and neck, liver or kidney cancer.

The sample holds one count of this clone. The chain employs TRBV5-1 and TRBJ2-5, with TRBD2 identical over 7 bases. V gave up 1 base and J gave up 4 bases; unmatched junction bases: 4. The CDR3 consists of 14 residues. Germline V gene lookup returns CDR1 SGHRS and CDR2 YFSETQ. The CDR3 sequence is CASSLWAGAETQYF. DNA of the CDR3: TGCGCCAGCAGCTTGTGGGCGGGAGCAGAGACCCAGTACTTC.

The chain employs TRBV6-1 and TRBJ2-5; the match to TRBD2 covers 12 bases. Trimming at V came to 4 bases and at J to 5 bases, leaving 14 bases not matched to a gene. The CDR3 loop spans 18 amino acids. Germline V gives CDR1 MNHNS, CDR2 SASEGT. The CDR3 sequence is CASSVMGLAGGLRETQYF. The DNA for the CDR3 is TGTGCCAGCAGTGTCATGGGGCTAGCGGGAGGGCTTAGGGAGACCCAGTACTTC.

This chain uses TRBV7-9 with TRBJ1-6; 9 bases fit TRBD1. Germline trimming cut 2 bases from V and 7 bases from J; bases unmatched to any gene: 6. Germline V gene data show CDR1 as SEHNR and CDR2 as FQNEAQ (reference sequence). The CDR3 runs to 16 residues. CDR3 DNA sequence: TGTGCCAGCAGCTTATACGGGACAGGGAAGAATTCACCCCTCCACTTT. Encoded protein: CASSLYGTGKNSPLHF.

The CDR3 protein is CASSLNPQVGYTF. In nucleotides, the CDR3 is TGCGCCAGCAGCTTAAACCCCCAGGTTGGCTACACCTTC. The chain couples TRBV5-1 to TRBJ1-2, with unresolved D. The CDR3 has 13 residues. Germline V gene sequence: CDR1 SGHRS, CDR2 YFSETQ. V shed 2 bases and J shed 7 bases, with 12 bases lying between them. The whole variable domain, filled in from reference TRBV5-1 and TRBJ1-2, reads KAGVTQTPRYLIKTRGQQVTLSCSPISGHRSVSWYQQTPGQGLQFLFEYFSETQRNKGNFPGRFSGRQFSNSRSEMNVSTLELGDSALYLCASSLNPQVGYTFGSGTRLTVV.

This chain uses TRBV2 with TRBJ1-5; D uncertain. The CDR3 extends over 13 amino acids. The V gene's germline CDR1 is SNHLY and CDR2 FYNNEI. Trimming took off 1 base at V and 4 bases at J, with 5 bases between the two ends. The CDR3 loop reads CASSEEVNQPQHF. The CDR3 nucleotides are TGTGCCAGCAGTGAAGAAGTTAATCAGCCCCAGCATTTT.

The chain couples TRBV7-9 to TRBJ1-6; D gene uncertain. The CDR3 length is 14 residues. With 5 bases removed from V and 3 bases from J, the gap between germline ends came to 8 bases. The germline gives CDR1 SEHNR, CDR2 FQNEAQ (reference sequence). CDR3 protein: CASSLGLYNSPLHF. CDR3 DNA: TGTGCCAGCAGCCTAGGGCTCTATAATTCACCCCTCCACTTT.

The DNA for the CDR3 is TGCAGCGTGCCCTGGGACAGGGGCCTCTGGGGCACAGATACGCAGTATTTT. The encoded protein is CSVPWDRGLWGTDTQYF. The chain joins TRBV29-1 to TRBJ2-3, with 10 nucleotides matching TRBD1. V trimming: 6 bases; J trimming: 1 base; junction bases outside the gene matches: 13. The germline gives CDR1 SQVTM, CDR2 ANQGSEA. This CDR3 is 17 amino acids long.

The V and J genes are TRBV2 and TRBJ2-3; no clear D gene. Germline CDR1 SNHLY, CDR2 FYNNEI. The CDR3 covers 14 residues. The V and J ends lost 4 bases and 1 base respectively, with 9 bases between them. CDR3 nucleotide sequence: TGTGCCAGCAGTGGAACGGACCGCACAGATACGCAGTATTTT. This sequence encodes CASSGTDRTDTQYF. Using reference TRBV2 and TRBJ2-3 for the parts outside the CDR3, the full variable domain is EPEVTQTPSHQVTQMGQEVILRCVPISNHLYFYWYRQILGQKVEFLVSFYNNEISEKSEIFDDQFSVERPDGSNFTLKIRSTKLEDSAMYFCASSGTDRTDTQYFGPGTRLTVL.

The J gene is TRBJ2-5, the V gene TRBV7-2, with 7 positions matching TRBD1. The trim removed 3 bases at V and 1 base at J, leaving 8 bases unmatched. The germline V gene has CDR1 SGHTA and CDR2 FQGNSA. The CDR3 extends over 16 amino acids. CDR3: CASSFGQAPLQETQYF. The CDR3 DNA is TGTGCCAGCAGCTTTGGACAGGCGCCGCTCCAAGAGACCCAGTACTTC.

The chain has TRBV19 and TRBJ2-5; 11 nucleotides line up with TRBD1. CDR3 length: 15 residues. V was clipped by 3 bases and J by 5 bases; unmatched bases: 5. Looked up from germline, CDR1 is LNHDA and CDR2 is SQIVND (reference sequence). In DNA form, the CDR3 reads TGTGCCAGTAGTATTTGGACAGGGGGCTTTGAGACCCAGTACTTC. The encoded protein is CASSIWTGGFETQYF.

The chain couples TRBV19 to TRBJ1-5; TRBD1 might be the D (5 bases). The V and J ends lost 6 bases and 5 bases respectively, with 20 bases between them. Germline lookup yields CDR1 LNHDA and CDR2 SQIVND (reference sequence). The CDR3 extends over 16 amino acids. The CDR3 loop is CASSGAGRGDHQPQHF. In DNA form, the CDR3 reads TGTGCCAGTAGCGGGGCGGGTCGGGGGGACCATCAGCCCCAGCATTTT.

This sequence joins TRBV28 and TRBJ1-5, with D possibly matching TRBD1 (6 bases). Per germline, CDR1 MDHEN and CDR2 SYDVKM. The CDR3 has 15 amino acids. The V and J ends lost 6 bases and 0 bases respectively, with 12 bases between them. CDR3: CASRPQGNSNQPQHF. In DNA form, the CDR3 reads TGTGCCAGCAGGCCACAGGGAAATAGCAATCAGCCCCAGCATTTT.

The gene calls are TRBV6-1 and TRBJ2-3, with 11 nucleotides matching TRBD1. Germline trimming cut 4 bases from V and 5 bases from J; bases unmatched to any gene: 8. The CDR3 runs to 16 residues. Germline V lookup: CDR1 MNHNS, CDR2 SASEGT. The CDR3 coding sequence is TGTGCCAGCAGTGTCGACGGGACAGGGGGTATAGATACGCAGTATTTT. Translation gives CASSVDGTGGIDTQYF.

CDR3 protein: CASSQGRTGLDNEQFF. The CDR3 DNA sequence: TGCGCCAGCAGCCAGGGGAGGACAGGACTAGACAATGAGCAGTTCTTC. This rearrangement joins TRBV4-1 to TRBJ2-1, with D perhaps being TRBD1 or TRBD2 (7 bases each). This CDR3 is 16 amino acids long. Per the germline V gene, CDR1 is MGHRA and CDR2 is YSYEKL. The germline V and J ends were trimmed by 3 bases and 5 bases, with 17 bases remaining between them.

This clone turned up a few times. The chain has TRBV6-5 and TRBJ1-6; TRBD1 might be the D (6 bases). The CDR3 contains 13 residues. Germline lookup yields CDR1 MNHEY and CDR2 SVGAGI. V shed 8 bases and J shed 6 bases, with 11 bases lying between them. CDR3 DNA: TGTGCCAGCGGGAGCAGGGGTAATTCACCCCTCCACTTT. Amino acid sequence: CASGSRGNSPLHF.

This rearrangement joins TRBV2 to TRBJ2-1, with 8 positions matching TRBD1. This CDR3 spans 14 amino acids. Per germline, CDR1 SNHLY and CDR2 FYNNEI. V shed 5 bases, J shed 12 bases, and the junction held 12 bases outside the gene matches. The CDR3 is CASSSGTGVGRQFF. In DNA, the CDR3 is TGTGCCAGCAGTTCCGGGACAGGTGTCGGAAGGCAGTTCTTC. Looking up the rest from reference TRBV2 and TRBJ2-1 gives the full variable domain: EPEVTQTPSHQVTQMGQEVILRCVPISNHLYFYWYRQILGQKVEFLVSFYNNEISEKSEIFDDQFSVERPDGSNFTLKIRSTKLEDSAMYFCASSSGTGVGRQFFGPGTRLTVL.

The V gene is TRBV9, the J gene TRBJ2-2, with D unclear. The CDR3 extends over 11 amino acids. The V gene lost 6 bases and the J gene lost 6 bases, with 6 bases spanning the gap. Looked up from germline, CDR1 is SGDLS and CDR2 is YYNGEE. The CDR3 is CASTPPGELFF. The DNA for the CDR3 is TGTGCCAGCACTCCCCCCGGGGAGCTGTTTTTT.

This clone was observed a single time. J is TRBJ2-6 and V is TRBV2; TRBD2 matches 10 bases. There are 17 residues in the CDR3. With 1 base clipped from V and 2 bases from J, the junction kept 2 bases outside the gene matches. Germline V gene data show CDR1 as SNHLY and CDR2 as FYNNEI. CDR3 sequence: CASSEGLAGAGANVLTF. The CDR3 bases are TGTGCCAGCAGTGAAGGGCTAGCGGGAGCTGGGGCCAACGTCCTGACTTTC. Full variable domain (remainder filled in from reference TRBV2 and TRBJ2-6): EPEVTQTPSHQVTQMGQEVILRCVPISNHLYFYWYRQILGQKVEFLVSFYNNEISEKSEIFDDQFSVERPDGSNFTLKIRSTKLEDSAMYFCASSEGLAGAGANVLTFGAGSRLTVL.

This chain uses TRBV6-6 with TRBJ1-2; unclear D gene. The CDR3 runs to 12 residues. CDR1 is MNHNY and CDR2 is SVGAGI in the germline V gene (reference sequence). V dropped 7 bases and J dropped 4 bases, with 10 bases sitting between them. The CDR3 reads CASTEEPYGYTF. The CDR3 DNA is TGTGCCAGCACCGAGGAGCCCTATGGCTACACCTTC.

To note about this clone: Different DNA sequences within this sample yield the same CDR3. The rearrangement uses TRBV7-2 and TRBJ2-5, with 11 bases that match TRBD2. The CDR3 spans 15 residues. V trimming: 5 bases; J trimming: 3 bases; junction bases outside the gene matches: 5. The germline gives CDR1 SGHTA, CDR2 FQGNSA. As DNA, the CDR3 is TGTGCCAGCAGCCCCGCGGGACTAGCGGAAGAGACCCAGTACTTC. The encoded protein is CASSPAGLAEETQYF. Full variable domain (remainder filled in from reference TRBV7-2 and TRBJ2-5): GAGVSQSPSNKVTEKGKDVELRCDPISGHTALYWYRQSLGQGLEFLIYFQGNSAPDKSGLPSDRFSAERTGGSVSTLTIQRTQQEDSAVYLCASSPAGLAEETQYFGPGTRLLVL.

The chain carries TRBV6-5 and TRBJ1-1; a possible D gene is TRBD1 (5 bases). The CDR3 spans 13 residues. Trimming took 7 bases from V and 10 from J, leaving 19 bases between them. Per the germline V gene, CDR1 is MNHEY and CDR2 is SVGAGI. The CDR3 nucleotides are TGTGCCAGCACCTTCGTGGGTGGGGCTGTAGCTTTCTTT. Its protein is CASTFVGGAVAFF.

The gene calls are TRBV4-1 and TRBJ1-6, with D perhaps TRBD1 (5 bases). This CDR3 is built from 16 residues. V was pared by 0 bases and J by 8 bases, with 14 bases between. CDR1 and CDR2 (germline): MGHRA, YSYEKL. The CDR3 region is CASSQEAGKPHSPLHF. The DNA of the CDR3 is TGCGCCAGCAGCCAAGAGGCAGGGAAGCCACATTCACCCCTCCACTTT.

V and J are TRBV4-2 and TRBJ1-1; tentative D call: TRBD1 (6 bases). Per the germline V gene, CDR1 is LGHNA and CDR2 is YNFKEQ. This CDR3 comprises 17 residues. With 4 bases removed from V and 1 base from J, the gap between germline ends came to 19 bases. Here the CDR3 reads CASSPSGRGTSNTEAFF. As DNA, the CDR3 is TGTGCCAGCAGCCCTTCTGGGAGGGGGACATCGAACACTGAAGCTTTCTTT.

The rearrangement uses TRBV5-4 and TRBJ2-3; D is unresolved. Germline-derived CDR1 and CDR2 are SGHNT and YYREEE (reference sequence). The CDR3 length is 13 residues. Trimming cost V 2 bases and J 4 bases, with 8 bases left between them. CDR3 in amino acids: CASSLRHSDTQYF. The CDR3 DNA is TGTGCCAGCAGCTTACGGCACTCAGATACGCAGTATTTT.

A single count supports this clone. A read error may produce the germline difference seen at one junction end. V gene TRBV27 combines with J gene TRBJ2-7; 8 bases agree with TRBD1. The CDR3 is 15 amino acids. Germline lookup yields CDR1 MNHEY and CDR2 SMNVEV (reference sequence). The CDR3: CAGSSQGAHSYEQYF. CDR3 in DNA: TGTGCCGGCAGTTCGCAGGGGGCCCATTCCTACGAGCAGTACTTC.